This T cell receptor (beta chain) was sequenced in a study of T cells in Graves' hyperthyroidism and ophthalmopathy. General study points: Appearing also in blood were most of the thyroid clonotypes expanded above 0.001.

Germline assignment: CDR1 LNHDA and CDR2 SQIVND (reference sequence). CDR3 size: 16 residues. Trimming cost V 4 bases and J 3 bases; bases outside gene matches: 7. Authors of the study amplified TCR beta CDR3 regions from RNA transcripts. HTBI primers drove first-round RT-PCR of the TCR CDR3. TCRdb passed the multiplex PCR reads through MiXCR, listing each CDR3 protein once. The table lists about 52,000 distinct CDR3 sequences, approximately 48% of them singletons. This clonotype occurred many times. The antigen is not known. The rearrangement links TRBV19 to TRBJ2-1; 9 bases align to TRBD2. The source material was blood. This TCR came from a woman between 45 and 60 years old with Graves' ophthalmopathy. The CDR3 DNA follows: TGTGCCAGTAGTAGCCTTAGCGGGGGAGTCTACAATGAGCAGTTCTTC. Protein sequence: CASSSLSGGVYNEQFF.